This TCR beta chain was recovered during a study of blood T cells in healthy people across ages. Whole-study results and caveats: In long-lived donors, naive CD4+ cell counts and diversity exceeded those of aged donors.

A second PCR of 7 to 11 cycles used a sample-barcoded 5' primer and a J-beta primer mix. Each CDR3 protein is one row after TCRdb ran MiXCR on the 5' RACE reads. Of nearly 800,000 distinct CDR3 sequences in the sample, 25% are singletons; the top ten hold 3.7%. Germline V CDR1 and CDR2: LGHNA, YNFKEQ. The junction had 7 bases not matched to a gene; V was cut back by 0 bases and J by 5 bases. The length of the CDR3 is 15 residues. Healthy Caucasian individuals from Russia aged roughly 6 to 95 served as donors. This clonotype was seen a few times. The antigen is unknown. The sample was also linked to a second study, of T cells of mothers and their children. That report notes: The TCR beta CDR3 read count exceeded 8 million for each mother and was some 2.7 million for each child.

The TCR sequence derives from a boy younger than 18 in good health. The chain uses TRBV4-2 and TRBJ2-7; 7 bases match TRBD2. Sequences were obtained from blood. CDR3 DNA sequence: TGTGCCAGCAGCCAAGAGGTGGGAGGGGACCACGAGCAGTACTTC. Amino acids: CASSQEVGGDHEQYF.